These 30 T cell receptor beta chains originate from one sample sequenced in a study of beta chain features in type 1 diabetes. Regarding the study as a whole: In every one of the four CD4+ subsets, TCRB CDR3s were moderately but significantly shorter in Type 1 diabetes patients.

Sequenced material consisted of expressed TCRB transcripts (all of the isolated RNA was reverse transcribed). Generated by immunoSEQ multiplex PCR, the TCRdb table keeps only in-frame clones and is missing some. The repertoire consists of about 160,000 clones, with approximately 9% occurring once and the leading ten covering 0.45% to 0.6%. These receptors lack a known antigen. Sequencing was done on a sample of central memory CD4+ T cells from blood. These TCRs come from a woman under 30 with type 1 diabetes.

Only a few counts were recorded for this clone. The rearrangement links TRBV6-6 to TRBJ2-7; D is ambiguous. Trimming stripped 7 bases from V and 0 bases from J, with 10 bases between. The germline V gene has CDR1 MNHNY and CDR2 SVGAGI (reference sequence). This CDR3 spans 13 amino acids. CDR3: CASMMADSYEQYF. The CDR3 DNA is TGTGCCAGCATGATGGCGGACTCCTACGAGCAGTACTTC.

CDR3 DNA: TGTGCCAGCAGTCTTACAGGGGTGTATGGCTACACCTTC. It translates to CASSLTGVYGYTF. The chain employs TRBV27 and TRBJ1-2; 7 bases agree with TRBD1. J gave up 5 bases and V 5 bases, and 5 bases lay outside the gene matches. The CDR3 sequence is 13 residues long. Per germline, CDR1 MNHEY and CDR2 SMNVEV (reference sequence).

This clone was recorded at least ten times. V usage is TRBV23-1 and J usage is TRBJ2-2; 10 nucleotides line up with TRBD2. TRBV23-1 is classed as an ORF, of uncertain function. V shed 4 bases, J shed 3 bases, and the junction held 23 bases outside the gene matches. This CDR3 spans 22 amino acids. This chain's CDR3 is CASSRSGRAFSCYKLDTGELFF. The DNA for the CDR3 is TGCGCCAGCAGTCGGAGCGGGAGGGCCTTTAGCTGCTATAAATTGGACACCGGGGAGCTGTTTTTT.

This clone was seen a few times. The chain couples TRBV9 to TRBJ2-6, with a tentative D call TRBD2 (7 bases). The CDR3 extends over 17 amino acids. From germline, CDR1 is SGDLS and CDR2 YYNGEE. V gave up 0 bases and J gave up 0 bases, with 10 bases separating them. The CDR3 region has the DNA TGTGCCAGCAGCGTAGAGGGGGGGGGCTCTGGGGCCAACGTCCTGACTTTC. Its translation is CASSVEGGGSGANVLTF.

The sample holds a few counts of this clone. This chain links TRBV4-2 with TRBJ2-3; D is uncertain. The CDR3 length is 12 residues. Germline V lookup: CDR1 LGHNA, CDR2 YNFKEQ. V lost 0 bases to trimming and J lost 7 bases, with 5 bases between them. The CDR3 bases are TGTGCCAGCAGCCAAGATTATAATACGCAGTATTTT. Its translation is CASSQDYNTQYF.

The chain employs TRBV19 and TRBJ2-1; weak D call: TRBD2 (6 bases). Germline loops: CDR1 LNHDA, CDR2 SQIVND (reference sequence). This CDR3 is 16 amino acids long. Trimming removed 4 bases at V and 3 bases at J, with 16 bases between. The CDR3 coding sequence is TGTGCCAGTAGTAGGGCGTCTAGGGGAGGCTACAATGAGCAGTTCTTC. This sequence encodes CASSRASRGGYNEQFF. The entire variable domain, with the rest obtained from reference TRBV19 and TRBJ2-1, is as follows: DGGITQSPKYLFRKEGQNVTLSCEQNLNHDAMYWYRQDPGQGLRLIYYSQIVNDFQKGDIAEGYSVSREKKESFPLTVTSAQKNPTAFYLCASSRASRGGYNEQFFGPGTRLTVL.

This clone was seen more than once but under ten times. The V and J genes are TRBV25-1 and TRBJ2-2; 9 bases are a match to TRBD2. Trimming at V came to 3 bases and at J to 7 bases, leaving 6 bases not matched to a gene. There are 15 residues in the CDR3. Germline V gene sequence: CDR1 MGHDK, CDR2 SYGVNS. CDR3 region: CASSDAGGPNGELFF. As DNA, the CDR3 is TGTGCCAGCAGTGATGCGGGAGGGCCGAACGGGGAGCTGTTTTTT.

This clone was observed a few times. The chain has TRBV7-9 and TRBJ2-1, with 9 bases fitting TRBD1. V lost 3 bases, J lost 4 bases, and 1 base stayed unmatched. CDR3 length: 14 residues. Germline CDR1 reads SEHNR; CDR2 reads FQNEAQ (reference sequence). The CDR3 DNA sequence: TGTGCCAGCAGCTTGGGACAGGGATACAATGAGCAGTTCTTC. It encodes CASSLGQGYNEQFF.

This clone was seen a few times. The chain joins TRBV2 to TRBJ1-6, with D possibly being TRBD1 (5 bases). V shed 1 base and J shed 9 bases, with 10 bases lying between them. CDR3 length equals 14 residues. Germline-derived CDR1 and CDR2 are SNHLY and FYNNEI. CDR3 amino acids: CASSEGQWGSPLHF. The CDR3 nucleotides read TGTGCCAGCAGTGAAGGACAGTGGGGTTCACCCCTCCACTTT. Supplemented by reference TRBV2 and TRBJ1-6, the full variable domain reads EPEVTQTPSHQVTQMGQEVILRCVPISNHLYFYWYRQILGQKVEFLVSFYNNEISEKSEIFDDQFSVERPDGSNFTLKIRSTKLEDSAMYFCASSEGQWGSPLHFGNGTRLTVT.

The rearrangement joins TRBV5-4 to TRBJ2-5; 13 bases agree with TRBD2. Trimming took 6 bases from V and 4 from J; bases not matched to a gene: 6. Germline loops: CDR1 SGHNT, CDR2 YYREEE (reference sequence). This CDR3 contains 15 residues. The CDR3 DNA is TGTGCCAGCAACCGACTAGCGGGAGGCGGAGAGACCCAGTACTTC. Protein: CASNRLAGGGETQYF.

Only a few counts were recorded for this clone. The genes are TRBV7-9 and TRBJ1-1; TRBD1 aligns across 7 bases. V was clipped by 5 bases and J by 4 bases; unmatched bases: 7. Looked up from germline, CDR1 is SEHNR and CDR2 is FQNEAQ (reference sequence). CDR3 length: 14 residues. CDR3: CASSPEGAPTEAFF. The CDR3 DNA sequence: TGTGCCAGCAGCCCGGAGGGGGCGCCCACTGAAGCTTTCTTT.

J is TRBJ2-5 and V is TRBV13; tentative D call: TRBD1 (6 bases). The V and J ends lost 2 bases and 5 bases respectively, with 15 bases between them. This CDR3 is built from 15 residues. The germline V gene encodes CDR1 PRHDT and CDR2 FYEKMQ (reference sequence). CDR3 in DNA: TGTGCCAGCAGCTTAAAAGACAGGTTGAGCGAGACCCAGTACTTC. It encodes CASSLKDRLSETQYF.

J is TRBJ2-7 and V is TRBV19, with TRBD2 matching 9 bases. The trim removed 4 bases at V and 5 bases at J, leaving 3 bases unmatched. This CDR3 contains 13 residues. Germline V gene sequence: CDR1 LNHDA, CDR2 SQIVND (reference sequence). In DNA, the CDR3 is TGTGCCAGTAGTAGGGGACTAGCTGACGAGCAGTACTTC. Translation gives CASSRGLADEQYF.

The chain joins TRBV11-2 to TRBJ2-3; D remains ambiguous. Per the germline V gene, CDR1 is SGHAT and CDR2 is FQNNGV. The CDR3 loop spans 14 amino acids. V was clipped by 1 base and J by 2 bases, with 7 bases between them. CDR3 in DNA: TGTGCCAGCAGCTTAGGTTACACCACAGATACGCAGTATTTT. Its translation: CASSLGYTTDTQYF.

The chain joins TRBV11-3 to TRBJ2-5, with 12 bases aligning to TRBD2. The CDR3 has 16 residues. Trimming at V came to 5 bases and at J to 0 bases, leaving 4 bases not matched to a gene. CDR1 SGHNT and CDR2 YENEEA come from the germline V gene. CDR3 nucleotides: TGTGCCAGCAGCCGCAGGACTAGCGGGAACCAAGAGACCCAGTACTTC. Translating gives CASSRRTSGNQETQYF.

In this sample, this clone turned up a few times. The CDR3 DNA reads as TGTGCCAGCAGCTTAGGTGGGGGCTGGGAGACCCAGTACTTC. This translates into CASSLGGGWETQYF. The chain is built from TRBV7-2 and TRBJ2-5, with D possibly being TRBD1 (6 bases). Germline CDR1 and CDR2: SGHTA and FQGNSA. This CDR3 region has 14 residues. V dropped 1 base and J dropped 5 bases, with 11 bases sitting between them.

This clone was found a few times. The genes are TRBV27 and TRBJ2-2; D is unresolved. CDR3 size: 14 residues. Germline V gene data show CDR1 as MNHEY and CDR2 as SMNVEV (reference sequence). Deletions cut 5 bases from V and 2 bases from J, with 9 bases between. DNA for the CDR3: TGTGCCAGCAGTCAGTCAGGCAACACCGGGGAGCTGTTTTTT. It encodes CASSQSGNTGELFF.

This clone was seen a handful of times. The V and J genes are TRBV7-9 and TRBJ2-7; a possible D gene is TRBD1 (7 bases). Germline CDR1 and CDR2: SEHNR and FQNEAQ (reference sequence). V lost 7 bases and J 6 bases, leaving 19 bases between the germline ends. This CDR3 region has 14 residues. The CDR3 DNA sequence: TGTGCCAGCAAAGACACAGGGGAGGTCTCCGAGCAGTACTTC. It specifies CASKDTGEVSEQYF.

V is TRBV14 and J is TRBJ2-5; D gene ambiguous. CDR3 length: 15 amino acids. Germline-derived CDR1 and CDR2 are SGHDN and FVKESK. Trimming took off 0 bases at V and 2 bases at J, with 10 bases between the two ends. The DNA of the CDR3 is TGTGCCAGCAGCCAAGATCTGGTCAGGCAAGAGACCCAGTACTTC. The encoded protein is CASSQDLVRQETQYF.

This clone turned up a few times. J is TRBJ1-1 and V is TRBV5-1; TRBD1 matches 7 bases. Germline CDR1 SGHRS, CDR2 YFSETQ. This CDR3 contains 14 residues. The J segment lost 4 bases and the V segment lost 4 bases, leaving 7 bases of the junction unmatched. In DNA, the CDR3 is TGCGCCAGCAGCCGAAACACAGGGGTCACTGAAGCTTTCTTT. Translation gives CASSRNTGVTEAFF.

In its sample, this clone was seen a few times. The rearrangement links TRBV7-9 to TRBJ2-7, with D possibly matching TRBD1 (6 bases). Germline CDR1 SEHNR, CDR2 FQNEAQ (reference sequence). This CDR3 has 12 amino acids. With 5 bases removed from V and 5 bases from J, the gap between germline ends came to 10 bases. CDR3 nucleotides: TGTGCCAGCAGCCGGACAGTCCACGAGCAGTACTTC. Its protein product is CASSRTVHEQYF. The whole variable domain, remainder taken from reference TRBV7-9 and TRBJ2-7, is DTGVSQNPRHKITKRGQNVTFRCDPISEHNRLYWYRQTLGQGPEFLTYFQNEAQLEKSRLLSDRFSAERPKGSFSTLEIQRTEQGDSAMYLCASSRTVHEQYFGPGTRLTVT.

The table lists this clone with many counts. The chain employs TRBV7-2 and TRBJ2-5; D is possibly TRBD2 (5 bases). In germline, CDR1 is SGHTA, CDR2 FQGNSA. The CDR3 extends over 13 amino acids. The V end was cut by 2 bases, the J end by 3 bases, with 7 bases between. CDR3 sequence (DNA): TGTGCCAGCAGCTTACTCGGGGAAGAGACCCAGTACTTC. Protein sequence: CASSLLGEETQYF.

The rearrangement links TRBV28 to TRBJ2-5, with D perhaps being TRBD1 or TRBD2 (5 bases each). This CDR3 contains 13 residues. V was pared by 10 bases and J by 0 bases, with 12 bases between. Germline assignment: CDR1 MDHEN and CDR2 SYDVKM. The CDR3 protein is CAIRDGNQETQYF. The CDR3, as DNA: TGTGCCATCAGGGACGGGAACCAAGAGACCCAGTACTTC.

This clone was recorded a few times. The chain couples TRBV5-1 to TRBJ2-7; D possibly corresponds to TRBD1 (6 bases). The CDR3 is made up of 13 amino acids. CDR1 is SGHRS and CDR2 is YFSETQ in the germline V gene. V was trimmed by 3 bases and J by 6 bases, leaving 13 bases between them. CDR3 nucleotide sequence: TGCGCCAGCAGCTATGGACAGCGGAGCGAGCAGTACTTC. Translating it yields CASSYGQRSEQYF.

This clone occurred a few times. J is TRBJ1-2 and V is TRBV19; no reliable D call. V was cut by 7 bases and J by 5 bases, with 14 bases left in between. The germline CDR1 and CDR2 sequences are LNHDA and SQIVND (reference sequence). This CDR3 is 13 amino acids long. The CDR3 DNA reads TGTGCCAGTAACGTGGGCCTCGATTATGGCTACACCTTC. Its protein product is CASNVGLDYGYTF.

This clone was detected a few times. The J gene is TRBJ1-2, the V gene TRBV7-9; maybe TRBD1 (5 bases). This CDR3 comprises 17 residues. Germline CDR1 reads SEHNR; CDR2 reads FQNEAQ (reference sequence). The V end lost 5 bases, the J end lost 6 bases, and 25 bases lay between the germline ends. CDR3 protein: CASSGSNKGRSADGYTF. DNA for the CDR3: TGTGCCAGCAGCGGATCAAACAAGGGGAGGTCCGCCGATGGCTACACCTTC.

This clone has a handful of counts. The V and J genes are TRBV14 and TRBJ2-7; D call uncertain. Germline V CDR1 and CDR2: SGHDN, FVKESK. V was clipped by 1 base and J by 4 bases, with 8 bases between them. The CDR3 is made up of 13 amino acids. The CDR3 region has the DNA TGTGCCAGCAGCCAAGTCGCCAGTTACGAGCAGTACTTC. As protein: CASSQVASYEQYF.

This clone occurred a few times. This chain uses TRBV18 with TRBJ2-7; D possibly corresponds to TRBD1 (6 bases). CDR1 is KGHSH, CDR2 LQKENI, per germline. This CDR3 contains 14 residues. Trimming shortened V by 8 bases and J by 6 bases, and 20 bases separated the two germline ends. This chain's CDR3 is CASQSSGTPGEQYF. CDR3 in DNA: TGTGCCAGCCAGTCGTCTGGGACACCTGGCGAGCAGTACTTC.

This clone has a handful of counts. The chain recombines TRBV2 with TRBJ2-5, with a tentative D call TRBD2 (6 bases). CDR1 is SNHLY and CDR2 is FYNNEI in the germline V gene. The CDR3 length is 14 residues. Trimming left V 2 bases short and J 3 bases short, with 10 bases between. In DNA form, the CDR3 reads TGTGCCAGCAGTGAATTTCGGGGGAAAGAGACCCAGTACTTC. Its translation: CASSEFRGKETQYF.

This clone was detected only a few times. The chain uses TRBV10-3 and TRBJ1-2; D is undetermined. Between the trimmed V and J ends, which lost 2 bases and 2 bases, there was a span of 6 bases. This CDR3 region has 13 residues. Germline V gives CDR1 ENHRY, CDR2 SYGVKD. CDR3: CAISENSNYGYTF. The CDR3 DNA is TGTGCCATCAGTGAGAACAGCAACTATGGCTACACCTTC.